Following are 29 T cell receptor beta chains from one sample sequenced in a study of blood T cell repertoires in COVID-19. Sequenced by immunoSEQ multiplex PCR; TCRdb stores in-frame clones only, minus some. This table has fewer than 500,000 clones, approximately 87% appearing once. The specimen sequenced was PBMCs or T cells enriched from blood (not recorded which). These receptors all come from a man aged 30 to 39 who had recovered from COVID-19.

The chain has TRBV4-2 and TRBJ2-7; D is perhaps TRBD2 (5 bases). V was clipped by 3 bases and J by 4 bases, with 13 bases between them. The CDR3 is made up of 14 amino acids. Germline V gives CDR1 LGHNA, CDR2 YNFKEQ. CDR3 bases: TGTGCCAGCAGCCATAGGAGGTGGGATTACGAGCAGTACTTC. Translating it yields CASSHRRWDYEQYF.

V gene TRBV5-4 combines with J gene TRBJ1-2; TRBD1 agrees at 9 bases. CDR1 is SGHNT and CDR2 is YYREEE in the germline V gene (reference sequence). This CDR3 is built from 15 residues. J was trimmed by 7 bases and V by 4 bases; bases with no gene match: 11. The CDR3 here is CASSTGQGVAFGYTF. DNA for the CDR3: TGTGCCAGCAGCACGGGACAGGGAGTGGCGTTTGGCTACACCTTC.

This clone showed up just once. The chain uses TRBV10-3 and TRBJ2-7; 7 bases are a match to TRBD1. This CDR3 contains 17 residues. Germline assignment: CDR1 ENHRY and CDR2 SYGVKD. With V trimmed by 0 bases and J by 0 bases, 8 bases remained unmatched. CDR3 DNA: TGTGCCATCAGTGAGTCGCCCAGGGACAGTTTCTCCTACGAGCAGTACTTC. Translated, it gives CAISESPRDSFSYEQYF.

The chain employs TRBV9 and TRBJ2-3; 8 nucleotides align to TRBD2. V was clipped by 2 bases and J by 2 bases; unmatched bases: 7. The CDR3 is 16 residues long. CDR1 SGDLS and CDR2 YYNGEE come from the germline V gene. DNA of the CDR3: TGTGCCAGCAGCGTGCCCGGGAGGGAATTCACAGATACGCAGTATTTT. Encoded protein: CASSVPGREFTDTQYF.

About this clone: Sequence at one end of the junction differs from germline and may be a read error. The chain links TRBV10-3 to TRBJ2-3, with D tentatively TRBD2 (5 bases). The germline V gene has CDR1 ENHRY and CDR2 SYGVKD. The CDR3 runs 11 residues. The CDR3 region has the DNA TGCGCTAGCCGGGTCACAGATACGCAGTATTTT. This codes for CASRVTDTQYF.

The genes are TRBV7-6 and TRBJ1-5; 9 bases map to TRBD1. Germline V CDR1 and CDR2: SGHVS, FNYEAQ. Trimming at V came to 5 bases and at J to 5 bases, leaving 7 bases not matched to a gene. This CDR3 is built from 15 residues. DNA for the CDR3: TGTGCCAGCAGCATGGGACAGGGAGACTATCAGCCCCAGCATTTT. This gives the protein CASSMGQGDYQPQHF.

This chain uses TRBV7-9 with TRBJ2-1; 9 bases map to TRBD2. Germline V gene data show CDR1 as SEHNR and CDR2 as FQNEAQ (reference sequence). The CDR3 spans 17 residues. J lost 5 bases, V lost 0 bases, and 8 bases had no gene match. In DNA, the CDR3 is TGTGCCAGCAGCTTAGCGGCAGCGGGGGGTTGGAACAATGAGCAGTTCTTC. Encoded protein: CASSLAAAGGWNNEQFF.

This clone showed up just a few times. This CDR3 reads CASSVGDRVNTIYF. The CDR3 DNA reads as TGTGCCAGCAGCGTCGGTGACAGGGTGAACACCATATATTTT. The chain combines TRBV9 with TRBJ1-3; 7 positions match TRBD1. V shed 2 bases, J shed 7 bases, and the junction held 6 bases outside the gene matches. The germline V gene encodes CDR1 SGDLS and CDR2 YYNGEE. The CDR3 has 14 residues.

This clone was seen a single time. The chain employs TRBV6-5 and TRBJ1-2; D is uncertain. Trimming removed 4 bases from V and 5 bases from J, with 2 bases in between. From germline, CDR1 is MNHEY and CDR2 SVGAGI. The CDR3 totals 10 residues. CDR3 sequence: CASSSYGYTF. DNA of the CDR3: TGTGCCAGCAGTTCTTATGGCTACACCTTC.

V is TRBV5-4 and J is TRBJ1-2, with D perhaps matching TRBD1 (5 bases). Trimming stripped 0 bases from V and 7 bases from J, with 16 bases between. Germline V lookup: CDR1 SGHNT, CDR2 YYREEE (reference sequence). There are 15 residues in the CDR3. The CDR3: CASSLGDSASRGYTF. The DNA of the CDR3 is TGTGCCAGCAGCTTGGGGGACTCCGCGTCTCGTGGCTACACCTTC.

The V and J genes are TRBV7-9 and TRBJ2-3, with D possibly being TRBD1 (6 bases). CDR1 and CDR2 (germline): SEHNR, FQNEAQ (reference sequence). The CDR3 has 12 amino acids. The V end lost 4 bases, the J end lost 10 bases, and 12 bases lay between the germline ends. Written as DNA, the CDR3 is TGTGCCAGCAGCTACACAGGGAAGTCGCAGTATTTT. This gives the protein CASSYTGKSQYF. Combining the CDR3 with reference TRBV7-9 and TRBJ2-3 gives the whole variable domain DTGVSQNPRHKITKRGQNVTFRCDPISEHNRLYWYRQTLGQGPEFLTYFQNEAQLEKSRLLSDRFSAERPKGSFSTLEIQRTEQGDSAMYLCASSYTGKSQYFGPGTRLTVL.

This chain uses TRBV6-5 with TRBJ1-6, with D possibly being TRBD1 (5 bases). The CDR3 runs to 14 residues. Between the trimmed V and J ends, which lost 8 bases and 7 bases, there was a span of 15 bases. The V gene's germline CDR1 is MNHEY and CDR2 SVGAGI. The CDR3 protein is CASQGWRENSPLHF. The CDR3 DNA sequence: TGTGCCAGCCAGGGTTGGAGGGAAAATTCACCCCTCCACTTT.

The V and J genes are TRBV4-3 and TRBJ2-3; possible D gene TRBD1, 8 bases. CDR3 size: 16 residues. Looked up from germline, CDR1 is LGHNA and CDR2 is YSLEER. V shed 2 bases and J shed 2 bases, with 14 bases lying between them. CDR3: CASSQNRGGDTDTQYF. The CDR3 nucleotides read TGCGCCAGCAGCCAAAACAGGGGGGGAGACACAGATACGCAGTATTTT.

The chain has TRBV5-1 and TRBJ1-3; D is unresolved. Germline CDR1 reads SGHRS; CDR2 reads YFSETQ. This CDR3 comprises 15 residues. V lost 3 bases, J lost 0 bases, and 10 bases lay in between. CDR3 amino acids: CASSSDGNSGNTIYF. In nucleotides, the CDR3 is TGCGCCAGCAGCTCGGACGGGAACTCTGGAAACACCATATATTTT.

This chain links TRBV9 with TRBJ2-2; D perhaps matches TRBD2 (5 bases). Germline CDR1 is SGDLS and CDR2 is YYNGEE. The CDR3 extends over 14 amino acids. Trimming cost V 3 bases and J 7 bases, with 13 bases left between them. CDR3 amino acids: CASSASGRSGELFF. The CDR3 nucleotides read TGTGCCAGCAGCGCCTCGGGAAGGAGCGGGGAGCTGTTTTTT.

The CDR3 bases are TGTGCCAGCAGACAGAGTCCACCGAACACTGAAGCTTTCTTT. Residues: CASRQSPPNTEAFF. This rearrangement joins TRBV6-5 to TRBJ1-1; no firm D call. CDR3 size: 14 residues. The V and J ends lost 6 bases and 1 base respectively, with 12 bases between them. CDR1 is MNHEY and CDR2 is SVGAGI in the germline V gene.

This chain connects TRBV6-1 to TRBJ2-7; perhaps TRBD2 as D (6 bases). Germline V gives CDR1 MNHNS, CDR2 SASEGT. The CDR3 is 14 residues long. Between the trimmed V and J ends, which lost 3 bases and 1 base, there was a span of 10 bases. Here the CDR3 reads CASSEAGLSYEQYF. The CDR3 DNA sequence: TGTGCCAGCAGTGAGGCGGGACTTTCCTACGAGCAGTACTTC.

The CDR3 bases are TGCGCCAGCAGCCAAGGTGGATCAGCGAACTATGGCTACACCTTC. Its protein is CASSQGGSANYGYTF. This sequence joins TRBV4-1 and TRBJ1-2; D gene unclear. Germline V lookup: CDR1 MGHRA, CDR2 YSYEKL. The V end lost 1 base, the J end lost 2 bases, and 11 bases lay between the germline ends. This CDR3 region has 15 residues.

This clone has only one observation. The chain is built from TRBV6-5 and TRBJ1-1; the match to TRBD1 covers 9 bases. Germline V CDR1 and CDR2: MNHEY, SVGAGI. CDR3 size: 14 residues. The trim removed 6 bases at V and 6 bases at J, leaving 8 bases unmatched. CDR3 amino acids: CASRPTGGSAEAFF. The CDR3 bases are TGTGCCAGCAGACCCACAGGGGGCAGCGCTGAAGCTTTCTTT.

This CDR3 reads CASSPLGLSGNTIYF. The CDR3 DNA reads as TGTGCCAGCAGCCCCCTAGGCCTCTCTGGAAACACCATATATTTT. The chain uses TRBV7-9 and TRBJ1-3, with unresolved D. This CDR3 is built from 15 residues. V dropped 5 bases and J dropped 0 bases, with 11 bases sitting between them. The germline gives CDR1 SEHNR, CDR2 FQNEAQ (reference sequence).

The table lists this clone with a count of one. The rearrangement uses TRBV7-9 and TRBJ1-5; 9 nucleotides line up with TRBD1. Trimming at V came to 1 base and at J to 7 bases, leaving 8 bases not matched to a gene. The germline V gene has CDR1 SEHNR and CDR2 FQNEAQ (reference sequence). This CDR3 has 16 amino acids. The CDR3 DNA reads TGTGCCAGCAGCTTAGTGTCCGGGACAGGGCTCCAGCCCCAGCATTTT. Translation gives CASSLVSGTGLQPQHF.

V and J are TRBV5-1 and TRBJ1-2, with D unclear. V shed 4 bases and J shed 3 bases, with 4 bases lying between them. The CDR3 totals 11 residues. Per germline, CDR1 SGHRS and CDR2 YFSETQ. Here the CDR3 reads CASSEDYGYTF. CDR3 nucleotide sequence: TGCGCCAGCAGCGAGGACTATGGCTACACCTTC.

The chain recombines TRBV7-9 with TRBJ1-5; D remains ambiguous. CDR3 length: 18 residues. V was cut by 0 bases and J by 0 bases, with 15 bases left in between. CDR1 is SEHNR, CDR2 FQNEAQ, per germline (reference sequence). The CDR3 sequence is CASSLAFTNSYSNQPQHF. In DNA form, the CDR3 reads TGTGCCAGCAGCTTAGCGTTTACCAACAGCTATAGCAATCAGCCCCAGCATTTT. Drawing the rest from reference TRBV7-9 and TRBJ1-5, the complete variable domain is DTGVSQNPRHKITKRGQNVTFRCDPISEHNRLYWYRQTLGQGPEFLTYFQNEAQLEKSRLLSDRFSAERPKGSFSTLEIQRTEQGDSAMYLCASSLAFTNSYSNQPQHFGDGTRLSIL.

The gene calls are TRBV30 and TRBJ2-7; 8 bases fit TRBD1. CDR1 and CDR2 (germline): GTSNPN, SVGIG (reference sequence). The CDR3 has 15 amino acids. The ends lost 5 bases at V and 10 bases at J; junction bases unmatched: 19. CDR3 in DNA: TGTGCCTGGGAACCCGGGACAGGCCAGGGAAATATTCAGTACTTC. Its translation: CAWEPGTGQGNIQYF. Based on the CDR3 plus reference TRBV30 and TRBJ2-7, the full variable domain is SQTIHQWPATLVQPVGSPLSLECTVEGTSNPNLYWYRQAAGRGLQLLFYSVGIGQISSEVPQNLSASRPQDRQFILSSKKLLLSDSGFYLCAWEPGTGQGNIQYFGPGTRLTVT.

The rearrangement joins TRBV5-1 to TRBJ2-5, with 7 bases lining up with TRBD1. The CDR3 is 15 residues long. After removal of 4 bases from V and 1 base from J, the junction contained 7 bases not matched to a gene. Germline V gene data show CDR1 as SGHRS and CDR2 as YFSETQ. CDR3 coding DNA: TGCGCCAGCAGCGCTCGACAGGGAACCCAAGAGACCCAGTACTTC. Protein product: CASSARQGTQETQYF.

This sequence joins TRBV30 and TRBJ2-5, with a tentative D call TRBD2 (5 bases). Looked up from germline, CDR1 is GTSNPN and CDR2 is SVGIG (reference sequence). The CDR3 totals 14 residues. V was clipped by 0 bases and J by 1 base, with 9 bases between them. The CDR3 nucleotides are TGTGCCTGGAGTGTTAGCGACACCCAAGAGACCCAGTACTTC. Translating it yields CAWSVSDTQETQYF. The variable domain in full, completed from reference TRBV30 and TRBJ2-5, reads SQTIHQWPATLVQPVGSPLSLECTVEGTSNPNLYWYRQAAGRGLQLLFYSVGIGQISSEVPQNLSASRPQDRQFILSSKKLLLSDSGFYLCAWSVSDTQETQYFGPGTRLLVL.

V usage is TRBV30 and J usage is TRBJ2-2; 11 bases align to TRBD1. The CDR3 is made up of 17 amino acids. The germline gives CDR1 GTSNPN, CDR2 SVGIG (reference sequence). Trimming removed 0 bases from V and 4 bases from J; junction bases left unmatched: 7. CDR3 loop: CAWSVGQGADSTGELFF. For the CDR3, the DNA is TGTGCCTGGAGTGTAGGACAGGGGGCCGATTCCACCGGGGAGCTGTTTTTT.

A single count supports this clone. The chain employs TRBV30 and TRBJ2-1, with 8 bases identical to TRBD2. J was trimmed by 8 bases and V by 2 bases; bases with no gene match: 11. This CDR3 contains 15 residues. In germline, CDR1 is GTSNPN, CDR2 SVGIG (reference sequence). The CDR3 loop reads CAWSPAGVKKDEQFF. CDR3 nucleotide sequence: TGTGCCTGGAGTCCAGCGGGGGTAAAAAAGGATGAGCAGTTCTTC.

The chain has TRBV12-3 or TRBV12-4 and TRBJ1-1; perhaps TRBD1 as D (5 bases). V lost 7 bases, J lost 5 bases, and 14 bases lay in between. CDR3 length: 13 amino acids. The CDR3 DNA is TGTGCCAGCACCTTTGGGGCCGGGACTGAAGCTTTCTTT. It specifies CASTFGAGTEAFF.